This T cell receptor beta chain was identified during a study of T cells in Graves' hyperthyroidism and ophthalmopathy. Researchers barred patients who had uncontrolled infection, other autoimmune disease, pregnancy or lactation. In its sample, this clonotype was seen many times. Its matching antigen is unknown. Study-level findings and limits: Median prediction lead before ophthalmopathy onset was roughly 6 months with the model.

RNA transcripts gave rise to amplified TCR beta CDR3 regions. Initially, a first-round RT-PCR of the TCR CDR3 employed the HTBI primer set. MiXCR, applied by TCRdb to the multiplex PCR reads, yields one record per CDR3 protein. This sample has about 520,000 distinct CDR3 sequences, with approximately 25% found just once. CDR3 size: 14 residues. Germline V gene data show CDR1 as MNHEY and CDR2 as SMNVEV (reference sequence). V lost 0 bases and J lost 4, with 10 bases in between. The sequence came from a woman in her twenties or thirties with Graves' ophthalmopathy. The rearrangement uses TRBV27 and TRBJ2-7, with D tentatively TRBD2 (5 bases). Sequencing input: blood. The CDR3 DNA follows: TGTGCCAGCAGTTTATCGGATAGCGTTTACGAGCAGTACTTC. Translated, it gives CASSLSDSVYEQYF.